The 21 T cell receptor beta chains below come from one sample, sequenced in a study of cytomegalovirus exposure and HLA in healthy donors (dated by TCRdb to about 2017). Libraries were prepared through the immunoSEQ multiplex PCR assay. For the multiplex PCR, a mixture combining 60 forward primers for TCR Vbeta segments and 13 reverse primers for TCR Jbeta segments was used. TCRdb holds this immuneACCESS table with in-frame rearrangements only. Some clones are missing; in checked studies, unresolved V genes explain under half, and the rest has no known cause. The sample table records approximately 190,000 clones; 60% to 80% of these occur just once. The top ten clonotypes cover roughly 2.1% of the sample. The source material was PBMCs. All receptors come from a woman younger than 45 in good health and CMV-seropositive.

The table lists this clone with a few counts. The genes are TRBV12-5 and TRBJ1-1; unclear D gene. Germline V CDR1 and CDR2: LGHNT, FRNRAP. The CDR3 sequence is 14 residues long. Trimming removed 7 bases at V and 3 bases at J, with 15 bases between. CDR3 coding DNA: TGTGCTAGTGCCAACGGGGAAGCCTACACTGAAGCTTTCTTT. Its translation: CASANGEAYTEAFF.

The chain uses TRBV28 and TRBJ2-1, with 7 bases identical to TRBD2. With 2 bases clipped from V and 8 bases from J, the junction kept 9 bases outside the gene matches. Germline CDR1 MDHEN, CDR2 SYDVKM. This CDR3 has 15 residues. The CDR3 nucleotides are TGTGCCAGCAGTTTAGCGGGAGTTCCCTCGTATGAGCAGTTCTTC. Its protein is CASSLAGVPSYEQFF.

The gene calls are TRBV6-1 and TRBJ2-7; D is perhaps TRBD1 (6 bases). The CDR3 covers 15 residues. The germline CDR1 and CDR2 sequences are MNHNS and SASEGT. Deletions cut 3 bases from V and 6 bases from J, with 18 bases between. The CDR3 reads CASSDQQGPRIEQYF. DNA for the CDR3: TGTGCCAGCAGTGATCAACAGGGCCCAAGAATCGAGCAGTACTTC.

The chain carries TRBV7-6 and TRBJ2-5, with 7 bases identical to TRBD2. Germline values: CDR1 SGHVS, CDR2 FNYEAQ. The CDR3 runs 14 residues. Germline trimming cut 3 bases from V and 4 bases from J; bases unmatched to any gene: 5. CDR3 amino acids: CASSLGGVGETQYF. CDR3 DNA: TGTGCCAGCAGCTTGGGAGGGGTGGGAGAGACCCAGTACTTC.

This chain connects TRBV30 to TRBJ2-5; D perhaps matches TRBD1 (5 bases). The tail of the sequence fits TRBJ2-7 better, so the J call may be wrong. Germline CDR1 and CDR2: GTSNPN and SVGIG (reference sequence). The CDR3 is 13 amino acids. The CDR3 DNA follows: TGTGCCTGGTTCTCAGGGTTGACCTACGAGCAGTACTTC. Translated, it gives CAWFSGLTYEQYF.

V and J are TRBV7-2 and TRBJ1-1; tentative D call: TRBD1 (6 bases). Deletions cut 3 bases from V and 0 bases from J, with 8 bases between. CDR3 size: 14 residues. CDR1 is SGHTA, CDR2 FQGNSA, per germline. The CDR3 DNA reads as TGTGCCAGCAGCTTGACAGGCCTGAACACTGAAGCTTTCTTT. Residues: CASSLTGLNTEAFF.

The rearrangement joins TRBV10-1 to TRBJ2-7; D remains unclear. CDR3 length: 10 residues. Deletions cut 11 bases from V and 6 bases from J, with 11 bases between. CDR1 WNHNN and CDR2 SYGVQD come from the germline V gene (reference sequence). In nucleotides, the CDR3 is TGCGCCCCCAAAGTCAGCGAGCAGTACTTC. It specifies CAPKVSEQYF.

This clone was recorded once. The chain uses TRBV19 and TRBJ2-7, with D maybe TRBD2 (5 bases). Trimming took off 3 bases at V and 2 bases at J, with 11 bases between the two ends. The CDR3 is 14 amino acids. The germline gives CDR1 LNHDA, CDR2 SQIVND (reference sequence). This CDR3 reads CASSIAWGAYEQYF. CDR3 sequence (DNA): TGTGCCAGTAGTATCGCCTGGGGAGCCTACGAGCAGTACTTC.

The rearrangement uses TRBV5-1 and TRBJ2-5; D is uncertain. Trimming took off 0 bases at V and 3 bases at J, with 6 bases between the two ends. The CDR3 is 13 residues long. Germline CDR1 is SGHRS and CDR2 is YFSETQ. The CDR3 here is CASSLATKETQYF. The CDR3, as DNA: TGCGCCAGCAGCTTGGCCACAAAAGAGACCCAGTACTTC. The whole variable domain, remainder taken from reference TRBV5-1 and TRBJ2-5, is KAGVTQTPRYLIKTRGQQVTLSCSPISGHRSVSWYQQTPGQGLQFLFEYFSETQRNKGNFPGRFSGRQFSNSRSEMNVSTLELGDSALYLCASSLATKETQYFGPGTRLLVL.

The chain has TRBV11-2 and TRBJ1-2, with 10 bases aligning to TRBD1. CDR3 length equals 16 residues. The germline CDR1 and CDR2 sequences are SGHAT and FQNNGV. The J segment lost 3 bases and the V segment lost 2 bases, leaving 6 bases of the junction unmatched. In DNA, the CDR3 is TGTGCCAGCAGCTTATTGACAGGGGGCGACTACTATGGCTACACCTTC. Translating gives CASSLLTGGDYYGYTF.

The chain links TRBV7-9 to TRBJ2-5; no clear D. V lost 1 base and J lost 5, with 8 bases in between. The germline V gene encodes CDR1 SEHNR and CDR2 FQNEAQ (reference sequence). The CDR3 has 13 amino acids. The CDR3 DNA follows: TGTGCCAGCAGCTTAGGACTTAGGGAGACCCAGTACTTC. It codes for CASSLGLRETQYF.

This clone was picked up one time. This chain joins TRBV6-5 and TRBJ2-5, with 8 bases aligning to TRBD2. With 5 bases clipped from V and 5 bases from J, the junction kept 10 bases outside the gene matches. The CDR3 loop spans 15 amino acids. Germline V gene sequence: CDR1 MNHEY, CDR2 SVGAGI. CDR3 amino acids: CASSPAGGLQETQYF. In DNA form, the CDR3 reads TGTGCCAGCAGTCCGGCGGGGGGATTGCAGGAGACCCAGTACTTC.

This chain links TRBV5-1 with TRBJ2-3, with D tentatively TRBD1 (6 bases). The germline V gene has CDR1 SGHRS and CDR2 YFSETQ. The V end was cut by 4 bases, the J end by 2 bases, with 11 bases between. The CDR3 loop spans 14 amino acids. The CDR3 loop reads CASSTGQTTDTQYF. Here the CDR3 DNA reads TGCGCCAGCAGCACTGGACAGACCACAGATACGCAGTATTTT.

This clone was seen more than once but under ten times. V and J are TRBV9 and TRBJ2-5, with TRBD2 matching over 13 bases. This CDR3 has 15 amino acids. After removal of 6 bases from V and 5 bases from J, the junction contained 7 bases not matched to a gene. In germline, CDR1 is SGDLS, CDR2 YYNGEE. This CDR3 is CASTQGTSGMETQYF. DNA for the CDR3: TGTGCCAGCACCCAAGGGACTAGCGGGATGGAGACCCAGTACTTC.

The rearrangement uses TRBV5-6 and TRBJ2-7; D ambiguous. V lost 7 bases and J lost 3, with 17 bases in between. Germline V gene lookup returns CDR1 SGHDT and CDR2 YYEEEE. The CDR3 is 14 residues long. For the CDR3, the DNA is TGTGCCAGCCTAAGCCTCGGAGATATCTACGAGCAGTACTTC. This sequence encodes CASLSLGDIYEQYF.

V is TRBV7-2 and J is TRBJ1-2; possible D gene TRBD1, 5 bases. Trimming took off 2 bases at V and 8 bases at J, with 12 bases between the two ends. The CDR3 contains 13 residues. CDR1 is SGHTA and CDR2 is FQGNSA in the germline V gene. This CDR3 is CASSLPGVKGYTF. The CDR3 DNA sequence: TGTGCCAGCAGCTTACCGGGGGTGAAGGGCTACACCTTC.

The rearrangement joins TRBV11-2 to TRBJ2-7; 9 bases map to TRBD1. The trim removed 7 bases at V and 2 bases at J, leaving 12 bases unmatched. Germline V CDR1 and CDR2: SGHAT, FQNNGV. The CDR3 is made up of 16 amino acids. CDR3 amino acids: CASTRMAGQGPYEQYF. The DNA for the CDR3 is TGTGCCAGCACCCGTATGGCGGGACAGGGCCCCTACGAGCAGTACTTC.

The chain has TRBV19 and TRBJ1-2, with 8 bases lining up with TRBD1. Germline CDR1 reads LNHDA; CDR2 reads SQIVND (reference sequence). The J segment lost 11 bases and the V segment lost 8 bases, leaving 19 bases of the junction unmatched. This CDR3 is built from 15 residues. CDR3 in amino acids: CASRKQGATSDYYTF. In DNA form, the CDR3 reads TGTGCCAGTCGGAAGCAGGGGGCGACCTCAGACTATTACACCTTC.

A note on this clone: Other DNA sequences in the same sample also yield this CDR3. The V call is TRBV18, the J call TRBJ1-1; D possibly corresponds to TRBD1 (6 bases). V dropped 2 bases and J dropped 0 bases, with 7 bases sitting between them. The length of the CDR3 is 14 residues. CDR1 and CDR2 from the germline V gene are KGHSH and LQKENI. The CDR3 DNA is TGTGCCAGCTCACCAGACAGGATGAACACTGAAGCTTTCTTT. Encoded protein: CASSPDRMNTEAFF.

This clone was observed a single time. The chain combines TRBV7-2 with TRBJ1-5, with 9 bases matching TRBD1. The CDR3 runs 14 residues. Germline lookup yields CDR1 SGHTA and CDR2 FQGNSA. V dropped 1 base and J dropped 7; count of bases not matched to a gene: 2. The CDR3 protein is CASSLDRGQQPQHF. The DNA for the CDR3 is TGTGCCAGCAGCTTAGACAGGGGGCAACAGCCCCAGCATTTT.

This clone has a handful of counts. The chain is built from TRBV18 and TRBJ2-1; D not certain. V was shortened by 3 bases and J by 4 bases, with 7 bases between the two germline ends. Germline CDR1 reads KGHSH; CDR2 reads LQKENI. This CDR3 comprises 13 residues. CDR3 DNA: TGTGCCAGCTCACCGGCCCGTTACAATGAGCAGTTCTTC. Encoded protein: CASSPARYNEQFF.